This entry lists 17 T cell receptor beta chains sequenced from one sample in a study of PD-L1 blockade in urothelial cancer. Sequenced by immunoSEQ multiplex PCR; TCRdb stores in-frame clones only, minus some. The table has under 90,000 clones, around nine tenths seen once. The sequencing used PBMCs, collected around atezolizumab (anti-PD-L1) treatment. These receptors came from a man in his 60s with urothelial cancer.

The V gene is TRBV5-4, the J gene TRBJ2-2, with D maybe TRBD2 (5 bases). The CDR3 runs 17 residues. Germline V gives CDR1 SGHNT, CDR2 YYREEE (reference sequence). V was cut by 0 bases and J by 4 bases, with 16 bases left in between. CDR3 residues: CASSLDPPGSGTGELFF. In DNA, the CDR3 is TGTGCCAGCAGCTTGGACCCCCCGGGGTCGGGCACCGGGGAGCTGTTTTTT.

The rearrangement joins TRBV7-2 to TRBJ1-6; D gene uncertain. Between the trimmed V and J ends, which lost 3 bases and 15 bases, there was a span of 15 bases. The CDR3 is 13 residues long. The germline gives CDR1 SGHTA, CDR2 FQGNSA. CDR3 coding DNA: TGTGCCAGCAGCTTTTTACAGCTCCCTTTCCTCCACTTT. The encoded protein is CASSFLQLPFLHF.

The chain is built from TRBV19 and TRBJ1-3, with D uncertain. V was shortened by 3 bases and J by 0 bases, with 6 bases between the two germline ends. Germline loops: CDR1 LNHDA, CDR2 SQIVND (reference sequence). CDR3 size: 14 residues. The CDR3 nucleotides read TGTGCCAGTAGTATCGGTCGCTCTGGAAACACCATATATTTT. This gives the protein CASSIGRSGNTIYF.

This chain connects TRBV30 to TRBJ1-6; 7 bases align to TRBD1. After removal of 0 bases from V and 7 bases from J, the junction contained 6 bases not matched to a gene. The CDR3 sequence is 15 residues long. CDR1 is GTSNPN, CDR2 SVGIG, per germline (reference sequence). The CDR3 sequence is CAWSVNRGQNSPLHF. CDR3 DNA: TGTGCCTGGAGTGTTAACAGGGGACAAAATTCACCCCTCCACTTT. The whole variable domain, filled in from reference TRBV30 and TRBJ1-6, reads SQTIHQWPATLVQPVGSPLSLECTVEGTSNPNLYWYRQAAGRGLQLLFYSVGIGQISSEVPQNLSASRPQDRQFILSSKKLLLSDSGFYLCAWSVNRGQNSPLHFGNGTRLTVT.

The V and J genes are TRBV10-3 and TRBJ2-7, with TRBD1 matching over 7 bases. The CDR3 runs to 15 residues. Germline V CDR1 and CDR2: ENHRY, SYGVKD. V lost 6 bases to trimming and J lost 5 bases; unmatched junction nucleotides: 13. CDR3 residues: CAISEGQQLRNEQYF. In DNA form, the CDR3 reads TGTGCCATCAGCGAGGGACAGCAGTTACGAAACGAGCAGTACTTC.

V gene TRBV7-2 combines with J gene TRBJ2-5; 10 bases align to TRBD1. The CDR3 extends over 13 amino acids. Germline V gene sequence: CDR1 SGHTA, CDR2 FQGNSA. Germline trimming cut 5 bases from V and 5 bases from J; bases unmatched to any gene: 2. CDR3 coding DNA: TGTGCCAGCAGCCAGGACAGGGGGGAGACCCAGTACTTC. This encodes CASSQDRGETQYF.

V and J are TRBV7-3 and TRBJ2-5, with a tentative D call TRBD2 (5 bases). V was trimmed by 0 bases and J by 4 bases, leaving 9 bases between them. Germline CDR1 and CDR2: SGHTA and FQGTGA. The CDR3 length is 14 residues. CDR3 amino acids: CASSLTGGLETQYF. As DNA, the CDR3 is TGTGCCAGCAGCTTAACCGGCGGACTAGAGACCCAGTACTTC.

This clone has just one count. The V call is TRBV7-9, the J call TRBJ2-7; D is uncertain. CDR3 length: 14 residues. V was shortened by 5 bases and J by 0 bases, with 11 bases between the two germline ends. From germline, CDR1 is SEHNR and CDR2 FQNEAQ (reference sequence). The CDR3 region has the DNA TGTGCCAGCAGCCCAACTGAGAGCTCCTACGAGCAGTACTTC. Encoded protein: CASSPTESSYEQYF.

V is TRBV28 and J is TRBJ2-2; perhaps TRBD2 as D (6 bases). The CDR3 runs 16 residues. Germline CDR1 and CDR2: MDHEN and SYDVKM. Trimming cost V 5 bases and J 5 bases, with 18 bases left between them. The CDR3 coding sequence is TGTGCCAGCAGTCCCCCCTGGGGCGGGACGACCGGGGAGCTGTTTTTT. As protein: CASSPPWGGTTGELFF.

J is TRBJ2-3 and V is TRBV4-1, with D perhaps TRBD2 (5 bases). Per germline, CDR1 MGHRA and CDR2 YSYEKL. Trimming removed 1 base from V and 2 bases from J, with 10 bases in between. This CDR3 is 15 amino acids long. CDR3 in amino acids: CASSQVTGNTDTQYF. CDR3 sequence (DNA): TGCGCCAGCAGCCAAGTTACCGGGAACACAGATACGCAGTATTTT.

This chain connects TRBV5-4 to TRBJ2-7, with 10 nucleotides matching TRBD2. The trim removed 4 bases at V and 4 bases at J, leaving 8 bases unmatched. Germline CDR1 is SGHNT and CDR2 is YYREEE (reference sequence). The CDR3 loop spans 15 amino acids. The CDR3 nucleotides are TGTGCCAGCAGCACCAGGACTAGCGGAGTATACGAGCAGTACTTC. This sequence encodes CASSTRTSGVYEQYF. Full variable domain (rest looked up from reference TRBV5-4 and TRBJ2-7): ETGVTQSPTHLIKTRGQQVTLRCSSQSGHNTVSWYQQALGQGPQFIFQYYREEENGRGNFPPRFSGLQFPNYSSELNVNALELDDSALYLCASSTRTSGVYEQYFGPGTRLTVT.

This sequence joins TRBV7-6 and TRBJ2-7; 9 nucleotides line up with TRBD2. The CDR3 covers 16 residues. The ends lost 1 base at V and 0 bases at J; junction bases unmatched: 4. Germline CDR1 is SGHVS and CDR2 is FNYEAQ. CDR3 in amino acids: CASSLVGGRGSYEQYF. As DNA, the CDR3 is TGTGCCAGCAGCTTAGTAGGCGGGAGGGGCTCCTACGAGCAGTACTTC.

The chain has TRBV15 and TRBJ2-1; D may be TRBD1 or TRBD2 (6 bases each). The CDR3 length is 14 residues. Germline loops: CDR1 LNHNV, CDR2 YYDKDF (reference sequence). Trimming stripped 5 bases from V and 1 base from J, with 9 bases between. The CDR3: CATSGGTSYNEQFF. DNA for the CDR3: TGTGCCACCAGCGGAGGGACATCCTACAATGAGCAGTTCTTC.

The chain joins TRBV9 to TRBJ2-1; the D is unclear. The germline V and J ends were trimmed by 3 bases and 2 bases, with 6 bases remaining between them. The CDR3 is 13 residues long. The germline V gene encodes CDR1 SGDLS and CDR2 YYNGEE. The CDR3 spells CASSGRTYNEQFF. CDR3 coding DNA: TGTGCCAGCAGCGGCAGAACCTACAATGAGCAGTTCTTC.

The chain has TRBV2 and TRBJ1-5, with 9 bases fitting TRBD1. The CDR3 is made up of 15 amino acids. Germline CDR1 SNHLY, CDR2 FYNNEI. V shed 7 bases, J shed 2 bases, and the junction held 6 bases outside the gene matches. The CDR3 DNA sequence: TGTGCCAGCACCGAGGACAGGGGAGGCAATCAGCCCCAGCATTTT. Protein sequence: CASTEDRGGNQPQHF.

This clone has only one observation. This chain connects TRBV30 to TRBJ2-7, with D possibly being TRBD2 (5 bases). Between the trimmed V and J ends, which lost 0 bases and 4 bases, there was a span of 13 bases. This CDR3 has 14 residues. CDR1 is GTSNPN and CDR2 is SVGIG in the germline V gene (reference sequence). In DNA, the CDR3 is TGTGCCTGGAGTGTTGGCGGGCCAAGTTACGAGCAGTACTTC. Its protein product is CAWSVGGPSYEQYF.

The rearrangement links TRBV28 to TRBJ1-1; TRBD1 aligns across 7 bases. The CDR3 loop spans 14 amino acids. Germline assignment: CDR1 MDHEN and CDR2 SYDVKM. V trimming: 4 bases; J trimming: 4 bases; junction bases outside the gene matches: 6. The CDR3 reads CASSSGGFGTEAFF. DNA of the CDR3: TGTGCCAGCAGTTCAGGGGGGTTTGGCACTGAAGCTTTCTTT. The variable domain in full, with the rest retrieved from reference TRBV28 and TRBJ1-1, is DVKVTQSSRYLVKRTGEKVFLECVQDMDHENMFWYRQDPGLGLRLIYFSYDVKMKEKGDIPEGYSVSREKKERFSLILESASTNQTSMYLCASSSGGFGTEAFFGQGTRLTVV.